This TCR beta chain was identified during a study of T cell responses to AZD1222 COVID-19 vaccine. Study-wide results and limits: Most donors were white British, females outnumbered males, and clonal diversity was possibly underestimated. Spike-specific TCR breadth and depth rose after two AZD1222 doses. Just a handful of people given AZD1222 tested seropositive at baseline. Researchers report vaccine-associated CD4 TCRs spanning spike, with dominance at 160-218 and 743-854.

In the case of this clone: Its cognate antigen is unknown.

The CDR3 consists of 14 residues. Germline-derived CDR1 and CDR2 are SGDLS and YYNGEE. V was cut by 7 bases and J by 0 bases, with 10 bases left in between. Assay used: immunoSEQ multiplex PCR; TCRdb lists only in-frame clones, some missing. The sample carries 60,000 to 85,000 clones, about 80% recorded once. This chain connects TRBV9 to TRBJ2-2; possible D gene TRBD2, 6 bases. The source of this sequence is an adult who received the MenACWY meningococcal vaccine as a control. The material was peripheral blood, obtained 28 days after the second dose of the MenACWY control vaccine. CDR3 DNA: TGTGCCAGCGCCGTAGCGGCGAACACCGGGGAGCTGTTTTTT. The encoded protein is CASAVAANTGELFF.